These 25 T cell receptor beta chains share one sample of origin, sequenced in a study of control samples from healthy donors and cancer patients. Sequencing was performed with immunoSEQ multiplex PCR; in TCRdb, only in-frame clones are kept and a portion is missing. This repertoire shows about 190,000 clones, about nine tenths found once; its top ten account for approximately 1.8%. What was sequenced was blood. The source is a man aged 30 to 39 in good health.

V usage is TRBV6-5 and J usage is TRBJ1-2; tentatively, D is TRBD1 (5 bases). Trimming shortened V by 10 bases and J by 6 bases, and 15 bases separated the two germline ends. This CDR3 has 12 residues. Per the germline V gene, CDR1 is MNHEY and CDR2 is SVGAGI. In nucleotides, the CDR3 is TGTGCCACCTCGGGCGGGGCTCATGGCTACACCTTC. This codes for CATSGGAHGYTF.

The V and J genes are TRBV7-8 and TRBJ1-5; TRBD1 aligns across 9 bases. The CDR3 is 16 amino acids. Unmatched junction bases numbered 13, after V lost 7 bases and J lost 6 bases. Germline CDR1 reads SGHVS; CDR2 reads FQNEAQ. Here the CDR3 DNA reads TGTGCCAGCACAATTCGAATAGGACAGGGGAGTCAGCCCCAGCATTTT. Its translation is CASTIRIGQGSQPQHF.

The chain carries TRBV7-6 and TRBJ1-6; 7 nucleotides align to TRBD1. The CDR3 has 14 amino acids. CDR1 is SGHVS and CDR2 is FNYEAQ in the germline V gene. Losses at the gene ends were 1 base for V and 9 bases for J; bases not matched to a gene: 3. CDR3 in amino acids: CASSLEGASSPLHF. The CDR3 bases are TGTGCCAGCAGCTTAGAGGGGGCGAGTTCACCCCTCCACTTT.

The chain recombines TRBV7-9 with TRBJ2-1; 9 nucleotides align to TRBD2. Germline CDR1 and CDR2: SEHNR and FQNEAQ (reference sequence). CDR3 length: 14 amino acids. V trimming: 5 bases; J trimming: 8 bases; junction bases outside the gene matches: 7. The CDR3 DNA follows: TGTGCCAGCAGCCGTAGCGGGGGTGACGATGAGCAGTTCTTC. This codes for CASSRSGGDDEQFF.

The V call is TRBV27, the J call TRBJ1-5; the D gene is possibly TRBD1 (6 bases). Germline CDR1 is MNHEY and CDR2 is SMNVEV (reference sequence). The V and J ends lost 2 bases and 2 bases respectively, with 10 bases between them. The CDR3 consists of 15 residues. The CDR3, as DNA: TGTGCCAGCAGTTTAGGGGCAGGGGGCAATCAGCCCCAGCATTTT. It encodes CASSLGAGGNQPQHF.

This rearrangement joins TRBV6-5 to TRBJ2-1; 8 bases line up with TRBD2. The CDR3 runs to 15 residues. Germline-derived CDR1 and CDR2 are MNHEY and SVGAGI. V gave up 5 bases and J gave up 4 bases; unmatched junction bases: 7. CDR3 sequence: CASSISGGSYNEQFF. The CDR3 nucleotides read TGTGCCAGCAGTATATCGGGGGGGTCGTACAATGAGCAGTTCTTC.

V gene TRBV15 combines with J gene TRBJ1-6, with TRBD1 identical over 7 bases. V lost 0 bases, J lost 8 bases, and 16 bases stayed unmatched. This CDR3 region has 19 residues. Looked up from germline, CDR1 is LNHNV and CDR2 is YYDKDF (reference sequence). CDR3 loop: CATSRDRVFRQGRDSPLHF. The CDR3 nucleotides are TGTGCCACCAGCAGAGATAGGGTTTTCCGACAGGGTAGAGATTCACCCCTCCACTTT.

The chain carries TRBV3-1 (or the pseudogene TRBV3-2) and TRBJ1-6; 7 nucleotides match TRBD1. Germline lookup yields CDR1 LGHDT and CDR2 YNNKEL (reference sequence). There are 14 residues in the CDR3. The V and J ends lost 4 bases and 5 bases, in that order; junction bases with no gene match: 2. This CDR3 is CASSLGQNNSPLHF. CDR3 DNA sequence: TGTGCCAGCAGCCTGGGACAGAATAATTCACCCCTCCACTTT.

Notes on this clone: This CDR3 is also generated by other DNA sequences in the sample. This rearrangement joins TRBV3-1 (or the pseudogene TRBV3-2) to TRBJ2-7; 8 bases agree with TRBD1. CDR1 is LGHDT and CDR2 is YNNKEL in the germline V gene (reference sequence). J gave up 3 bases and V 4 bases, and 2 bases lay outside the gene matches. The CDR3 contains 13 residues. CDR3 residues: CASSPGQGYEQYF. The CDR3 region has the DNA TGTGCCAGCAGCCCCGGACAGGGCTACGAGCAGTACTTC.

The chain combines TRBV9 with TRBJ2-3; TRBD2 agrees at 11 bases. V gave up 0 bases and J gave up 1 base; unmatched junction bases: 10. This CDR3 region has 19 residues. Germline CDR1 SGDLS, CDR2 YYNGEE. The CDR3 sequence: CASSVGWAGTSGRTDTQYF. The DNA for the CDR3 is TGTGCCAGCAGCGTAGGTTGGGCTGGGACTAGCGGCCGCACAGATACGCAGTATTTT.

The chain uses TRBV15 and TRBJ2-1; D not certain. Per the germline V gene, CDR1 is LNHNV and CDR2 is YYDKDF (reference sequence). The CDR3 is 12 residues long. Between the trimmed V and J ends, which lost 1 base and 10 bases, there was a span of 8 bases. The chain's CDR3 is CATSRGYEEQFF. CDR3 nucleotides: TGTGCCACCAGCAGAGGGTACGAAGAGCAGTTCTTC.

The V gene is TRBV6-5, the J gene TRBJ1-6; D is possibly TRBD1 (5 bases). V lost 6 bases and J 7 bases, leaving 16 bases between the germline ends. The CDR3 extends over 15 amino acids. Per the germline V gene, CDR1 is MNHEY and CDR2 is SVGAGI. The CDR3 DNA reads TGTGCCAGCAGAAGGGGAGGGAGGCGAAATTCACCCCTCCACTTT. Amino acid sequence: CASRRGGRRNSPLHF.

The rearrangement joins TRBV2 to TRBJ1-5; D is uncertain. The V end was cut by 4 bases, the J end by 4 bases, with 11 bases between. Germline V gene lookup returns CDR1 SNHLY and CDR2 FYNNEI. The CDR3 has 14 residues. In DNA, the CDR3 is TGTGCCAGCAGTGGAATGACCGAGAATCAGCCCCAGCATTTT. This sequence encodes CASSGMTENQPQHF.

The chain links TRBV4-2 to TRBJ1-1, with TRBD1 identical over 10 bases. The trim removed 4 bases at V and 3 bases at J, leaving 8 bases unmatched. The germline CDR1 and CDR2 sequences are LGHNA and YNFKEQ. The CDR3 extends over 16 amino acids. As DNA, the CDR3 is TGTGCCAGCAGCCGTAAGTCCGGACAGGGGGACACTGAAGCTTTCTTT. Protein sequence: CASSRKSGQGDTEAFF.

The chain links TRBV2 to TRBJ1-2, with D perhaps TRBD1 (6 bases). The germline V gene encodes CDR1 SNHLY and CDR2 FYNNEI. There are 15 residues in the CDR3. Trimming pared 2 bases from V and 4 bases from J, leaving 14 bases between. CDR3: CASSELQGTIYGYTF. In DNA, the CDR3 is TGTGCCAGCAGTGAACTCCAGGGGACCATCTATGGCTACACCTTC.

The chain recombines TRBV19 with TRBJ2-3, with 7 bases matching TRBD2. There are 14 residues in the CDR3. Germline V gene lookup returns CDR1 LNHDA and CDR2 SQIVND (reference sequence). V lost 6 bases to trimming and J lost 5 bases; unmatched junction nucleotides: 8. Here the CDR3 DNA reads TGTGCCAGTAGACAACGGGGGGAAGGAGATACGCAGTATTTT. As protein: CASRQRGEGDTQYF. Drawing the rest from reference TRBV19 and TRBJ2-3, the complete variable domain is DGGITQSPKYLFRKEGQNVTLSCEQNLNHDAMYWYRQDPGQGLRLIYYSQIVNDFQKGDIAEGYSVSREKKESFPLTVTSAQKNPTAFYLCASRQRGEGDTQYFGPGTRLTVL.

The count of this clone is one. The rearrangement links TRBV27 to TRBJ1-1; TRBD1 agrees at 7 bases. The V gene's germline CDR1 is MNHEY and CDR2 SMNVEV (reference sequence). This CDR3 contains 14 residues. V was clipped by 0 bases and J by 8 bases; unmatched bases: 6. CDR3 coding DNA: TGTGCCAGCAGTTTATCGAGGCAGGGGGTAGAAGCTTTCTTT. Amino acids: CASSLSRQGVEAFF.

This rearrangement joins TRBV7-8 to TRBJ1-5; D may be TRBD1 (5 bases). Germline V lookup: CDR1 SGHVS, CDR2 FQNEAQ. Trimming removed 8 bases from V and 3 bases from J, with 17 bases in between. The CDR3 spans 15 residues. The CDR3 reads CASHSGAGFNQPQHF. CDR3 DNA sequence: TGTGCCAGCCATAGCGGGGCAGGCTTCAATCAGCCCCAGCATTTT.

This clone was picked up one time. The chain has TRBV7-6 and TRBJ2-7, with no clear D. Germline V lookup: CDR1 SGHVS, CDR2 FNYEAQ. CDR3 length equals 15 residues. Trimming took off 1 base at V and 1 base at J, with 11 bases between the two ends. The CDR3 nucleotides are TGTGCCAGCAGCTTAGAACTCCAGGAATCCTACGAGCAGTACTTC. Protein: CASSLELQESYEQYF. The complete variable domain, with remaining parts taken from reference TRBV7-6 and TRBJ2-7, reads GAGVSQSPRYKVTKRGQDVALRCDPISGHVSLYWYRQALGQGPEFLTYFNYEAQQDKSGLPNDRFSAERPEGSISTLTIQRTEQRDSAMYRCASSLELQESYEQYFGPGTRLTVT.

V and J are TRBV20-1 and TRBJ1-2; D not certain. The ends were cut back, 0 bases at V and 8 bases at J, with 7 bases in the middle. This CDR3 spans 11 amino acids. Per germline, CDR1 DFQATT and CDR2 SNEGSKA (reference sequence). The DNA of the CDR3 is TGCAGTGCTAGAGATGAGAGGGGCTACACCTTC. Translated: CSARDERGYTF.

The chain joins TRBV2 to TRBJ1-1; possible D gene TRBD1, 6 bases. Germline loops: CDR1 SNHLY, CDR2 FYNNEI. The V gene lost 4 bases and the J gene lost 1 base, with 7 bases spanning the gap. This CDR3 is built from 13 residues. The CDR3 protein is CASSVQGNTEAFF. The CDR3, as DNA: TGTGCCAGCAGTGTACAGGGGAACACTGAAGCTTTCTTT.

The chain uses TRBV12-3 or TRBV12-4 and TRBJ1-2; maybe TRBD1 (5 bases). Trimming removed 6 bases from V and 3 bases from J, with 11 bases in between. CDR3 length equals 13 residues. CDR3 in amino acids: CASRGGRYYGYTF. The CDR3 DNA is TGTGCCAGCAGGGGGGGAAGGTACTATGGCTACACCTTC.

V gene TRBV5-5 combines with J gene TRBJ2-1, with D uncertain. With 0 bases removed from V and 4 bases from J, the gap between germline ends came to 26 bases. The CDR3 covers 20 residues. The germline V gene has CDR1 SGHKS and CDR2 YYEKEE (reference sequence). CDR3 DNA sequence: TGTGCCAGCAGCTTGGCTAGAGATGAACGTACCAAGTTCCTTTACAATGAGCAGTTCTTC. Translation: CASSLARDERTKFLYNEQFF.

The chain links TRBV9 to TRBJ2-7, with 7 bases lining up with TRBD2. The V gene end was trimmed by 2 bases and the J gene end by 7 bases; junction bases not matched to a gene: 12. Germline V gene sequence: CDR1 SGDLS, CDR2 YYNGEE. This CDR3 region has 15 residues. The CDR3 sequence: CASSVSGGGWGEQYF. In nucleotides, the CDR3 is TGTGCCAGCAGCGTTTCAGGCGGGGGATGGGGTGAGCAGTACTTC.

This chain uses TRBV12-3 or TRBV12-4 with TRBJ2-4; possible D gene TRBD2, 6 bases. This CDR3 has 12 residues. V shed 6 bases and J shed 6 bases, with 9 bases lying between them. In nucleotides, the CDR3 is TGTGCCAGCAGCCGGGACTTAAACATTCAGTACTTC. The encoded protein is CASSRDLNIQYF.